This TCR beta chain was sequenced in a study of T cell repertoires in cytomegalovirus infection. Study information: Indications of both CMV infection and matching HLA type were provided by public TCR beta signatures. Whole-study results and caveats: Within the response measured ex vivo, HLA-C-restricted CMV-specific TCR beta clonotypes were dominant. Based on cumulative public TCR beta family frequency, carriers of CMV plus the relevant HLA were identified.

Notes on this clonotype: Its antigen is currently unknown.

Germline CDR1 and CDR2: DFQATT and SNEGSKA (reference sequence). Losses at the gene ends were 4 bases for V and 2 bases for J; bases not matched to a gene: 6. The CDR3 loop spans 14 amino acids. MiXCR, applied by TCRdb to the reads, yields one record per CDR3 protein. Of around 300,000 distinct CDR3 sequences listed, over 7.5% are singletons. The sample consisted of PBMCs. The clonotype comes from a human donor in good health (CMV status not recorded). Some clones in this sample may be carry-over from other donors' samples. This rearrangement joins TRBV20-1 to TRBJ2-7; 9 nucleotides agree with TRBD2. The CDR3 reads CSANKAGGAYEQYF. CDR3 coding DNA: TGCAGTGCTAATAAAGCGGGGGGTGCCTACGAGCAGTACTTC.